This T cell receptor beta chain appears in the sequencing data of a study of T cell clusters in autoimmune cytopenias. TRB was amplified by touch-down multiplex PCR, primer pools A and B combined. Reprocessing the multiplex PCR reads, TCRdb reports a single entry for every CDR3 protein and omits DNA. The table for this sample gives some 5,000 distinct CDR3 sequences. This clonotype is labeled medium-sized based on frequency. Its target is unknown. TRB amplification used around 260 ng of peripheral blood genomic DNA. Study outcomes and limitations: No experiment has yet validated the function of the T cell clusters defined in silico. Physiological T cell clusters of healthy donors were apparently absent in primary autoimmune cytopenia patients.

Sequences were obtained from peripheral blood. This TCR derives from a human donor with an autoimmune cytopenia or autoimmune hepatitis (not recorded which).

This CDR3 reads CASSMGRPQETQYF. The V call is TRBV19, the J call TRBJ2-5; TCRdb outputs TRBD2, but without DNA this stays unchecked. The CDR3 consists of 14 residues. Germline V gene sequence: CDR1 LNHDA, CDR2 SQIVND (reference sequence).